The subject of this entry is one TCR beta chain. Its cognate antigen has yet to be identified. Per-base qualities were not stored, and no clone one base away is much larger. Libraries came from the immunoSEQ multiplex PCR assay. Not all clones reach the TCRdb copy of this immuneACCESS table, which keeps in-frame sequences only. Checked studies attribute under half of the gap to unresolved V genes and leave the rest unexplained. The sample includes 130,000 or so clones, with roughly 84% observed a single time. The ten most abundant clones make up roughly 3.1% of the sample. This specimen comes from a study of control samples from healthy donors and cancer patients (dated by TCRdb to the early 2020s). Taken from cysteine to phenylalanine, the CDR3 has 17 residues. Kept here is only the CDR3 DNA, which spans 51 bases and is read in frame from base 1. CDR1 and CDR2, looked up from the germline V gene (reference sequence), are MNHNY and SVGAGI. Trimming removed 6 bases from V and 8 bases from J; the gene matches leave 16 bases unexplained.

The source of this sequence is a man over 45 in good health. Sequencing was done on a sample of blood. The chain is assembled from TRBV6-6 and TRBJ1-4, with 9 bases in between that match TRBD1. The nucleotide sequence is given as TGTGCCAGCAGCCGAGCCCTAACGGGGACAGGGCGAGAAAAACTGTTTTTT. Protein translation: CASSRALTGTGREKLFF.